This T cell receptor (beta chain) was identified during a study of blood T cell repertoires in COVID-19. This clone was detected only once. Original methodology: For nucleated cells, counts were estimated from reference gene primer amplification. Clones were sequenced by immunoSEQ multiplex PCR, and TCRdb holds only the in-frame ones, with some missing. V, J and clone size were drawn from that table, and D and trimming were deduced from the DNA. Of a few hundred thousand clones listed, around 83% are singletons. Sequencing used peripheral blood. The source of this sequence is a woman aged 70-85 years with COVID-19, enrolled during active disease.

The chain's CDR3 is CASSPGNLPSYEQYF. The CDR3 DNA reads as TGTGCCAGCAGCCCCGGGAACCTGCCCTCCTACGAGCAGTACTTC. J is TRBJ2-7 and V is TRBV9; perhaps TRBD2 as D (5 bases). With 4 bases removed from V and 0 bases from J, the gap between germline ends came to 14 bases. The V gene's germline CDR1 is SGDLS and CDR2 YYNGEE. CDR3 size: 15 residues.